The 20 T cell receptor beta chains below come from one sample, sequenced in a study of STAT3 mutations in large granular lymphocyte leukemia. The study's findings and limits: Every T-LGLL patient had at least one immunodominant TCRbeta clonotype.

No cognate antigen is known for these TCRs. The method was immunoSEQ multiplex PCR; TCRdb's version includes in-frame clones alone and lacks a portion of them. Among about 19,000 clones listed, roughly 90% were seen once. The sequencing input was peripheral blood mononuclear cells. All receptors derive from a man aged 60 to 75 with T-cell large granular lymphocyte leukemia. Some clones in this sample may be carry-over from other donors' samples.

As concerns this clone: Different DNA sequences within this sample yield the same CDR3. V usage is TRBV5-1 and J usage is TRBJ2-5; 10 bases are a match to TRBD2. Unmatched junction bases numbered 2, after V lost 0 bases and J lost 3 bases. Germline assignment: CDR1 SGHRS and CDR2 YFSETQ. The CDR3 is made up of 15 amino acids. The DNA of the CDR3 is TGCGCCAGCAGCTTGGCCGGGACTAGCGAAGAGACCCAGTACTTC. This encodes CASSLAGTSEETQYF. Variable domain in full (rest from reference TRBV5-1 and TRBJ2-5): KAGVTQTPRYLIKTRGQQVTLSCSPISGHRSVSWYQQTPGQGLQFLFEYFSETQRNKGNFPGRFSGRQFSNSRSEMNVSTLELGDSALYLCASSLAGTSEETQYFGPGTRLLVL.

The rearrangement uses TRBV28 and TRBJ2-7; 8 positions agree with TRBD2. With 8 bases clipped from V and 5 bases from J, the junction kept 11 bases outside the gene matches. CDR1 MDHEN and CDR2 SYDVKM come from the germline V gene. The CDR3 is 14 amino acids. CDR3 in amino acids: CASGDNGRADEQYF. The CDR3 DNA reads TGTGCCAGCGGTGACAACGGGAGGGCCGACGAGCAGTACTTC.

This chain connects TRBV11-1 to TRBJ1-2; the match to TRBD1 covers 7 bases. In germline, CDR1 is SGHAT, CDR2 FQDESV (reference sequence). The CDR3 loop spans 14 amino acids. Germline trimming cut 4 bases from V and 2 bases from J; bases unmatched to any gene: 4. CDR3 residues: CASSSGQRNYGYTF. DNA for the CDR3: TGTGCCAGCAGCTCGGGACAGAGAAACTATGGCTACACCTTC.

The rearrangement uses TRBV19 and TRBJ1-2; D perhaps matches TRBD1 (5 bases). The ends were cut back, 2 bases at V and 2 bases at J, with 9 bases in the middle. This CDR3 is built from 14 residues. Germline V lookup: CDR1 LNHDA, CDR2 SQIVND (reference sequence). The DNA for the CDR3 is TGTGCCAGTAGTATATCTGCAGGGAACTATGGCTACACCTTC. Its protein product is CASSISAGNYGYTF. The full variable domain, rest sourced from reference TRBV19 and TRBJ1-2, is DGGITQSPKYLFRKEGQNVTLSCEQNLNHDAMYWYRQDPGQGLRLIYYSQIVNDFQKGDIAEGYSVSREKKESFPLTVTSAQKNPTAFYLCASSISAGNYGYTFGSGTRLTVV.

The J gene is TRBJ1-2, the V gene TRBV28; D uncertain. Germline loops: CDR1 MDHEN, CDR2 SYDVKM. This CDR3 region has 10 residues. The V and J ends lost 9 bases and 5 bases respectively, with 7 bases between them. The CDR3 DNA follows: TGTGCCAGTCAACAATATGGCTACACCTTC. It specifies CASQQYGYTF.

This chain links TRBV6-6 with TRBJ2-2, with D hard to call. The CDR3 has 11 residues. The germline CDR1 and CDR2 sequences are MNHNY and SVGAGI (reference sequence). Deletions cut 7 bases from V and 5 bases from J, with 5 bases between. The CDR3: CASTWTGELFF. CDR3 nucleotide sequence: TGTGCCAGCACTTGGACCGGGGAGCTGTTTTTT.

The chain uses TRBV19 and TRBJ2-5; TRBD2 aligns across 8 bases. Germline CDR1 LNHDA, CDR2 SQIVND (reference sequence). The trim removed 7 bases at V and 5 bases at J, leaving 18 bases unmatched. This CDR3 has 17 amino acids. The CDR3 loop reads CASTVKAPGLGGETQYF. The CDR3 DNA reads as TGTGCCAGTACCGTGAAGGCCCCGGGACTAGGTGGGGAGACCCAGTACTTC.

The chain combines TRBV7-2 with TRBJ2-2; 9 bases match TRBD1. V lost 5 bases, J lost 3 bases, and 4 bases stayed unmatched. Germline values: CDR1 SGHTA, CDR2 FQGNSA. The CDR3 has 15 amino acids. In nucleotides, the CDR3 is TGTGCCAGCAGCCGGGACAGGGCCCACACCGGGGAGCTGTTTTTT. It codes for CASSRDRAHTGELFF.

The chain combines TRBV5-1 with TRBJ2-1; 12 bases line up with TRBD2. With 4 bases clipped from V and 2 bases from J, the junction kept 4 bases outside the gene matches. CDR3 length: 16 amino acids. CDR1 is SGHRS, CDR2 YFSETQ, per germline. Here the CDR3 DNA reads TGCGCCAGCAGCCGGACTAGCGGGGCTACCTACAATGAGCAGTTCTTC. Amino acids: CASSRTSGATYNEQFF. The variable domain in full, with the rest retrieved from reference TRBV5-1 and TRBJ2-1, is KAGVTQTPRYLIKTRGQQVTLSCSPISGHRSVSWYQQTPGQGLQFLFEYFSETQRNKGNFPGRFSGRQFSNSRSEMNVSTLELGDSALYLCASSRTSGATYNEQFFGPGTRLTVL.

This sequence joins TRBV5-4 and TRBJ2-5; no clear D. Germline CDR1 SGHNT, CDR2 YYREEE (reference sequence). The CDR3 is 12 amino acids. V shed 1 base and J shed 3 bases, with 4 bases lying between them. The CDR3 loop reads CASSLPKETQYF. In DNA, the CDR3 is TGTGCCAGCAGCTTGCCAAAAGAGACCCAGTACTTC. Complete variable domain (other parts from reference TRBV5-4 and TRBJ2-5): ETGVTQSPTHLIKTRGQQVTLRCSSQSGHNTVSWYQQALGQGPQFIFQYYREEENGRGNFPPRFSGLQFPNYSSELNVNALELDDSALYLCASSLPKETQYFGPGTRLLVL.

This chain's CDR3 is CASRPLGGGYEQYF. The CDR3 bases are TGTGCCAGCAGGCCTTTGGGGGGGGGCTACGAGCAGTACTTC. The rearrangement joins TRBV6-5 to TRBJ2-7; 7 positions match TRBD2. Germline V gene lookup returns CDR1 MNHEY and CDR2 SVGAGI. The CDR3 contains 14 residues. The trim removed 6 bases at V and 3 bases at J, leaving 8 bases unmatched.

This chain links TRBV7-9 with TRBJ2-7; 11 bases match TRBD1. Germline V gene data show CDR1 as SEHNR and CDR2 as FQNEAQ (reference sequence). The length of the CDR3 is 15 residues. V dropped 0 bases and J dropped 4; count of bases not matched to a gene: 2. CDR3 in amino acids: CASSLADRGQYEQYF. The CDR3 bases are TGTGCCAGCAGCTTAGCGGACAGGGGGCAATACGAGCAGTACTTC.

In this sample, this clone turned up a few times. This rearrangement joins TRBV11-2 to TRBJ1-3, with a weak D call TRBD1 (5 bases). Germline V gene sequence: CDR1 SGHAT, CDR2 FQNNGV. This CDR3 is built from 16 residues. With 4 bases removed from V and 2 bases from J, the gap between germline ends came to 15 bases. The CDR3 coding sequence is TGTGCCAGCAGCTCACTCGGAGCAGGGCCTGGAAACACCATATATTTT. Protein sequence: CASSSLGAGPGNTIYF.

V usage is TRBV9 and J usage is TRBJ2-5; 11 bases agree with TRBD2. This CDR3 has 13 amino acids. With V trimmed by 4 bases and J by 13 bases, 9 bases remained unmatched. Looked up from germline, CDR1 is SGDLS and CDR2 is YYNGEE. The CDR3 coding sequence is TGTGCCAGCAGCCAGGGACTAGCGGAGCCAGTGTACTTC. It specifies CASSQGLAEPVYF.

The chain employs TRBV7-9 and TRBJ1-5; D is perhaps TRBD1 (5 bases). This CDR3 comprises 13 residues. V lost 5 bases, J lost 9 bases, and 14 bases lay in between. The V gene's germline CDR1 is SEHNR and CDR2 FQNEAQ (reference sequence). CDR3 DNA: TGTGCCAGCAGCCTGGGGCCCCTGGGGCCCCAGCATTTT. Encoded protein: CASSLGPLGPQHF.

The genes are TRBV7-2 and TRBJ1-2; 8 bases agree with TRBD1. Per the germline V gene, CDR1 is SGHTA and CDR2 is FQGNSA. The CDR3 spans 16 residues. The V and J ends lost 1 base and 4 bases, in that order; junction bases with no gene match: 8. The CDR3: CASSLVSRGPVYGYTF. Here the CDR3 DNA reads TGTGCCAGCAGCTTAGTTAGCAGGGGGCCGGTCTATGGCTACACCTTC. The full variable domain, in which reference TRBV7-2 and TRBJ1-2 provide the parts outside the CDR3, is GAGVSQSPSNKVTEKGKDVELRCDPISGHTALYWYRQSLGQGLEFLIYFQGNSAPDKSGLPSDRFSAERTGGSVSTLTIQRTQQEDSAVYLCASSLVSRGPVYGYTFGSGTRLTVV.

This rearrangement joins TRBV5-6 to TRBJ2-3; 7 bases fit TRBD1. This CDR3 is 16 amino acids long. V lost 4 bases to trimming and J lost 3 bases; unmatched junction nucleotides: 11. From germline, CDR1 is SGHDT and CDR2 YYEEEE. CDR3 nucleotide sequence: TGTGCCAGCAGCACTGACAGGGATTGGAGGACAGATACGCAGTATTTT. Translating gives CASSTDRDWRTDTQYF.

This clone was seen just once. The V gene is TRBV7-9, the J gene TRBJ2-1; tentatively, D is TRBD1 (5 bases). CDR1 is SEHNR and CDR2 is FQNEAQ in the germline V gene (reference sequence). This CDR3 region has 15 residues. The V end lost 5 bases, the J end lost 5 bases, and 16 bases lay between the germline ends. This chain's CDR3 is CASSPRVDRNNEQFF. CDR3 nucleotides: TGTGCCAGCAGCCCAAGGGTAGACAGAAACAATGAGCAGTTCTTC.

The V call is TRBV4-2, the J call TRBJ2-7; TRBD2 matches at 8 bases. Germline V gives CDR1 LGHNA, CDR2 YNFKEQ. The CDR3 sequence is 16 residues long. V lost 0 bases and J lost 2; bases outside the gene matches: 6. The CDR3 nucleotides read TGTGCCAGCAGCCAAGACGGGACTAGAGGGGCCTACGAGCAGTACTTC. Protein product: CASSQDGTRGAYEQYF.

This CDR3 reads CASSQEGEEGGTDTQYF. CDR3 DNA sequence: TGCGCCAGCAGCCAAGAAGGCGAGGAGGGAGGAACAGATACGCAGTATTTT. The chain couples TRBV4-3 to TRBJ2-3; TRBD2 might be the D (6 bases). Germline lookup yields CDR1 LGHNA and CDR2 YSLEER. V was clipped by 0 bases and J by 3 bases, with 16 bases between them. The CDR3 runs to 17 residues.